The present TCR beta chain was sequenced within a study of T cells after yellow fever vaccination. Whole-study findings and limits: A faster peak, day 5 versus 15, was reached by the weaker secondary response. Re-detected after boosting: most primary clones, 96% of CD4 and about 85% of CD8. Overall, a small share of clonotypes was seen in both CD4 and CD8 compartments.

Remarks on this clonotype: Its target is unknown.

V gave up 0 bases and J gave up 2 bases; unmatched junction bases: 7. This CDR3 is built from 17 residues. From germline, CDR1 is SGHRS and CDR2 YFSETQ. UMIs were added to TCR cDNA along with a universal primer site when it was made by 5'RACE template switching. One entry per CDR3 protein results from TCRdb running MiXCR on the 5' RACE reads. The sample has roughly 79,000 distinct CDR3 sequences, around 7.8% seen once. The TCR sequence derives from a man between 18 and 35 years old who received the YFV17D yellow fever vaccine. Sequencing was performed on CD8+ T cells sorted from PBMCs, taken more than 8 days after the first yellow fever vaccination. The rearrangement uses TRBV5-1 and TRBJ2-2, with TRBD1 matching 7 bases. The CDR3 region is CASSLGSTGINTGELFF. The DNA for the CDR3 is TGCGCCAGCAGCTTGGGGTCGACAGGGATTAACACCGGGGAGCTGTTTTTT.